This T cell receptor (beta chain) was recovered during a study of blood T cell repertoires in COVID-19 (dated by TCRdb to 2018 to 2021). Study-wide context: Samples from collaborators originated in the United States, Italy and Spain and spanned both the acute and convalescent phases of COVID-19. The material from the prospective study consisted of cDNA or gDNA derived from T cells, B-cell-depleted T cells, or PBMCs. The dataset comprised deeply sampled blood TCRbeta repertoires from subjects exposed to, actively infected with, or recovered from COVID-19. The repertoires were released in a freely available public database intended as a resource for research on the immune response to SARS-CoV-2. The samples were drawn from two sources: the first 160 participants of the ongoing ImmuneRACE study, and 950 to 1,500 subjects contributed by 6 global collaborators. The sample metadata nearly always contained a de-identified subject ID, COVID-19 status, age in years and sex. Where available, HLA class I and class II types were obtained from metadata supplied by the sample provider rather than from assay-based typing. Broader findings and caveats from the paper: The amount of clinical and demographic metadata varied by source and participant and was provided uncurated.

Each collaborating institution followed its own protocols to collect whole blood in K2EDTA tubes. For TCRbeta analysis, collaborators shipped samples in one of three forms: frozen whole blood, isolated PBMCs, or DNA extracted from either of those sample types. TCRbeta CDR3 regions were amplified from genomic DNA by means of the immunoSEQ Assay, a bias-controlled multiplex PCR. Per the authors' processing: Within the assay, amplification of reference gene primers was used to estimate how many nucleated cells each sample contained. Sequence reads were collapsed and filtered to measure the absolute abundance of every unique TCRbeta CDR3 rearrangement. For each sample, productive Simpson clonality was calculated as the square root of Simpson's diversity index over productive rearrangements. TCRdb re-hosts the immuneACCESS table, in-frame sequences only. Its copies lack some clones; in the studies checked, an unresolved V gene accounts for under half of them, and the cause for the rest is not known. V, J and clone size are those of that table, while D and trimming were read from the DNA. This sample comprises about 46,000 clones, over 80% of them detected only once. The top ten hold 10% to 15% of the sample.

The germline V gene sets CDR1 to SGHTA and CDR2 to FQGTGA. Its CDR3 holds 16 amino acids, cysteine through phenylalanine. Only the CDR3 DNA is retained, 48 bases long and in frame from the first base. The junction shows trimming of 4 bases on V and 4 bases on J, and the gene matches do not reach 7 bases of it. This clone was found a few times. Its antigen is unknown. Per-nucleotide qualities are absent, and no much larger clonotype sits a single base away. This TCR derives from a human donor with active COVID-19. The donor label of this sample is uncertain. Sequencing input: peripheral blood. This receptor chain uses TRBV7-3 and TRBJ2-2; TRBD2 matches 9 bases in the middle. For the CDR3, the sequence is CASSSPGTSSTGELFF. The sequenced DNA is TGTGCCAGCAGCTCTCCCGGGACTAGCAGCACCGGGGAGCTGTTTTTT.